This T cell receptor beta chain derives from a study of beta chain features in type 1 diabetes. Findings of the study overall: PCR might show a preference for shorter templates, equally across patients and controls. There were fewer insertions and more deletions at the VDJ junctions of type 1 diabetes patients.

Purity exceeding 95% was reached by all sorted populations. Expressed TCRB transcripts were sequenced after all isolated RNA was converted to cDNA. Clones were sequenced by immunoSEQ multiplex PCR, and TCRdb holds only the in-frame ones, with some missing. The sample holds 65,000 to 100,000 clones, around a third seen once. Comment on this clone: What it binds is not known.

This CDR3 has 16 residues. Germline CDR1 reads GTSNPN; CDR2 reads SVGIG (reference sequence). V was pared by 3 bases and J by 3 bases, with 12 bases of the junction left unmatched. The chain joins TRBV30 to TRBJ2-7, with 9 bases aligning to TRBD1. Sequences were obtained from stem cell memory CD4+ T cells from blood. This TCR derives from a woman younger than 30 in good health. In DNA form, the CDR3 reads TGTGCCTGGAGACCAGCCGGGACAGGGAAAAACTACGAGCAGTACTTC. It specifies CAWRPAGTGKNYEQYF.